Listed here are 2 T cell receptor beta chains from one sample, sequenced in a study of spatial heterogeneity in lung cancer. TCRdb redid the calling of the 5' RACE reads with MiXCR, one entry per CDR3 protein. There are tens of thousands of distinct CDR3 sequences in the sample; around 13% occur only once, and roughly 4.5% lies in the top ten. This sample's time point: sample taken at primary tumor resection. Unsorted whole RNA of tumor, nontumor lung or frozen PBMC was sequenced. Sequenced here: PBMCs, sampled at surgery. Source of these receptors: a male donor with early-stage non-small cell lung cancer.

J is TRBJ2-7 and V is TRBV11-1; unclear D gene. This CDR3 has 12 residues. Germline V gives CDR1 SGHAT, CDR2 FQDESV (reference sequence). Between the trimmed V and J ends, which lost 3 bases and 4 bases, there was a span of 7 bases. The CDR3 DNA reads TGTGCCAGCAGCTTCGTATCTTACGAGCAGTACTTC. Translated, it gives CASSFVSYEQYF.

The gene calls are TRBV27 and TRBJ1-2, with 10 bases lining up with TRBD1. With V trimmed by 5 bases and J by 6 bases, 6 bases remained unmatched. The CDR3 runs 14 residues. In germline, CDR1 is MNHEY, CDR2 SMNVEV (reference sequence). CDR3 nucleotide sequence: TGTGCCAGCAGTACCGACAGGGGGCGGGATGGCTACACCTTC. Amino acids: CASSTDRGRDGYTF.